This TCR beta chain was obtained from a study of Ad26.COV2.S vaccination and SARS-CoV-2 variants. Study at large: Intramuscular Ad26.COV2.S at 5x10^10 or 1x10^11 viral particles. Notes on the study in general: Whether participants received vaccine or placebo, their non-spike TCR breadth was similar.

The V gene's germline CDR1 is KGHSH and CDR2 LQKENI. The CDR3 length is 13 residues. V lost 2 bases and J 4 bases, leaving 5 bases between the germline ends. Assay used: immunoSEQ multiplex PCR; TCRdb lists only in-frame clones, some missing. The profile shows 350,000 to 500,000 clones, approximately 89% of them singletons. Comments on this clone: Its antigen is not known.

Treatment in this sample: 15 to 20 received Ad26.COV2.S at low or high dose, single or two shots; roughly five received placebo; per-sample allocation not given. Day 63 following the first vaccine or placebo injection was when the samples were taken. The source of this sequence is a person aged 18-60 years who received the Ad26.COV2.S COVID-19 vaccine or a placebo. Sample: peripheral blood, taken in a trial of Ad26.COV2.S vaccine versus placebo. V usage is TRBV18 and J usage is TRBJ2-2; D is uncertain. The CDR3 DNA is TGTGCCAGCTCACCAGTCCGCACCGGGGAGCTGTTTTTT. Translated, it gives CASSPVRTGELFF.